The 21 T cell receptor beta chains below all came from one sample that was sequenced in a study of CD8+ T cells in alopecia areata (dated by TCRdb to the late 2010s). Pooled mouse cutaneous lymph node cells were stained for CD4, CD8alpha, NKG2D, NKG2ACE and other markers and were then sorted on a BD Influx. Libraries were built with the immunoSEQ multiplex PCR assay. To provide template for TCR sequencing, every sample had RNA extracted and reverse transcribed into cDNA. TCRdb stores this immuneACCESS table with in-frame sequences only. Part of the clones is absent; in the studies checked, under half of the shortfall reflects unresolved V genes, and no reason is known for the rest. The table records over 250,000 clones for this sample, and not one of them appears only once. Together, the top ten hold 1.2% of the sample. Sequencing used CD4+ T cells sorted from a lymph node. The receptors here all came from a C3H/HeJ mouse with alopecia areata. The MHC haplotype of this strain is H2-k.

Remarks on this clone: This could be a read error, since a much larger clone is one nucleotide away. Gene names and germline refer to mouse. Coverage ceases 4 residues before the CDR3 finishes, and the germline J gene fills in the end. The genes are TRBV13-1 and TRBJ2-5; D possibly corresponds to TRBD1 (6 bases). The CDR3 extends over 14 amino acids. Germline V gene data show CDR1 as NSHNY and CDR2 as SYGAGN. The DNA read from the CDR3 is TGTGCCAGCAGTGATCCGGGACAACGAGAC. Encoded protein: CASSDPGQRD. From start to end, the CDR3 is CASSDPGQRDTQYF.

This clone has ten or more counts. Mouse gene names and germline throughout. The sequenced fragment ends 4 residues before the CDR3 boundary, so the rest is inferred from the germline J gene. Other nucleotide sequences in the sample specify the same CDR3. The V gene is TRBV19, the J gene TRBJ2-3, with D uncertain. V dropped 3 bases and J dropped 1 base, with 3 bases sitting between them. The CDR3 is 12 amino acids. In germline, CDR1 is FNHDT, CDR2 SITEND (reference sequence). The chain's CDR3 is CASSRGAETLYF. Partial CDR3 DNA: TGTGCCAGCAGTAGGGGTGCAGAA. Together with reference TRBV19 and TRBJ2-3, the CDR3 gives the full variable domain: GGIITQTPKFLIGQEGQKLTLKCQQNFNHDTMYWYRQDSGKGLRLIYYSITENDLQKGDLSEGYDASREKKSSFSLTVTSAQKNEMAVFLCASSRGAETLYFGSGTRLTVL.

There are a few counts of this clone. The listed genes are named as in mouse. The read ends 4 residues shy of where the CDR3 ends; the end is completed using the germline J gene. The same CDR3 arises from other DNA sequences in this sample as well. The V and J genes are TRBV13-1 and TRBJ2-1; TRBD1 agrees at 7 bases. Per germline, CDR1 NSHNY and CDR2 SYGAGN. This CDR3 region has 12 residues. Trimming took 8 bases from V and 2 from J; bases not matched to a gene: 1. CDR3 protein: CASGTDYAEQFF. The CDR3 bases that were read are TGTGCCAGTGGGACAGACTATGCT.

A note on this clone: These gene names are mouse names. Read coverage stops 4 residues before the CDR3 terminus; the germline J gene supplies the remainder. The chain recombines TRBV12-1 with TRBJ2-5; no firm D call. The CDR3 has 11 residues. From germline, CDR1 is SGHSN and CDR2 HYEKVE. CDR3: CASSLVDTQYF. CDR3 DNA (partial): TGTGCCAGCTCTCTCGTGGAC. Variable domain in full (rest from reference TRBV12-1 and TRBJ2-5): DSGVVQSPRHIIKEKGGRSVLTCIPISGHSNVVWYQQTLGKELKFLIQHYEKVERDKGFLPSRFSVQQFDDYHSEMNMSALELEDSAMYFCASSLVDTQYFGPGTRLLVL.

About this clone: Each gene name is a mouse one. The read ends 4 residues early relative to the CDR3; the germline J gene fills the gap. The gene calls are TRBV13-3 and TRBJ1-2; TRBD1 might be the D (6 bases). This CDR3 region has 15 residues. The V end was cut by 3 bases, the J end by 3 bases, with 15 bases between. The germline V gene has CDR1 NNHDY and CDR2 SYVADS. The CDR3 sequence: CASSGPRGADSDYTF. Partial CDR3 DNA: TGTGCCAGCAGTGGCCCCCGGGGGGCGGACTCC.

This clone was observed a few times. The gene symbols are mouse symbols. The CDR3 end is not reached by the read, which stops 4 residues before it; the germline J gene fills it in. The rearrangement links TRBV13-2 to TRBJ2-5, with 9 bases matching TRBD1. The CDR3 length is 14 residues. The germline V gene has CDR1 NNHNN and CDR2 SYGAGS (reference sequence). The part of the CDR3 DNA that was read is TGTGCCAGCGGTGATGGGGACAGGGAAGAC. This translates into CASGDGDRED. The whole CDR3 is CASGDGDREDTQYF.

In this sample, this clone turned up many times. Gene and germline names: mouse. The observed sequence ends 4 residues before the CDR3 terminus, with the missing tail filled in from the germline J gene. This chain links TRBV17 with TRBJ1-1; D is unclear. The V gene lost 3 bases and the J gene lost 1 base, with 6 bases spanning the gap. This CDR3 spans 13 amino acids. Germline CDR1 and CDR2: MNHDT and YYDKIL. CDR3 DNA (partial): TGTGCTAGCAGTAGCCAGGAAAACACA. This translates into CASSSQENT. The CDR3 reads in full as CASSSQENTEVFF.

Of note for this clone: The gene symbols are mouse symbols. With the read ending 4 residues before the CDR3 end, the germline J gene is used to fill in that end. This chain connects TRBV31 to TRBJ2-2; the match to TRBD1 covers 11 bases. The ends lost 0 bases at V and 6 bases at J; junction bases unmatched: 3. The CDR3 has 15 residues. The germline CDR1 and CDR2 sequences are GKSSPN and SITVG. The DNA read from the CDR3 is TGTGCCTGGAGTCTCGGACAGGGGGCGGCCGGG. Its translation: CAWSLGQGAAG. The CDR3 in full is CAWSLGQGAAGQLYF.

This clone was counted at least ten times. Gene labels here are mouse ones. The read finishes 4 residues shy of the CDR3 end, and the germline J gene is used to complete it. This sequence joins TRBV19 and TRBJ2-7; possibly TRBD2 for D (7 bases). CDR3 length: 12 amino acids. Trimming stripped 7 bases from V and 0 bases from J, with 8 bases between. In germline, CDR1 is FNHDT, CDR2 SITEND (reference sequence). CDR3 sequence reads: CASRGASYEQYF. CDR3 DNA, as far as it was read: TGTGCCAGCCGGGGGGCCTCCTAT.

There are a few counts of this clone. Gene labels here are mouse ones. The CDR3 is cut off 4 residues early in the read; its end comes from the germline J gene. Other DNA sequences from this sample encode an identical CDR3 as well. The chain employs TRBV31 and TRBJ1-1, with D possibly matching TRBD1 (5 bases). The CDR3 is 15 residues long. Trimming removed 0 bases from V and 0 bases from J, with 11 bases in between. Germline CDR1 is GKSSPN and CDR2 is SITVG. The CDR3 here is CAWSLGQGANTEVFF. The DNA read from the CDR3 is TGTGCCTGGAGTCTAGGTCAGGGAGCAAACACA.

This clone was seen a handful of times. The listed genes are named as in mouse. CDR3 DNA (partial): TGTGCCAGCAGTGATCGGACTGGGGGGAGAGGTGCT. Protein: CASSDRTGGRGA. The whole CDR3 reads CASSDRTGGRGAEQFF. The chain links TRBV13-1 to TRBJ2-1, with TRBD2 matching 11 bases. From the germline J gene comes the end of the CDR3, since the read stops 4 residues before it. The CDR3 is 16 amino acids. V trimming: 1 base; J trimming: 6 bases; junction bases outside the gene matches: 6. The germline gives CDR1 NSHNY, CDR2 SYGAGN.

This clone was counted ten times or more. Gene names follow the mouse nomenclature. Read data end 4 residues before the CDR3 end; the end is taken from the germline J gene. This chain connects TRBV17 to TRBJ1-1; TRBD1 might be the D (6 bases). Germline V CDR1 and CDR2: MNHDT, YYDKIL. The CDR3 has 12 residues. CDR3 DNA, as far as it was read: TGTGCTAGCAGTGACAGGCCGACA. It specifies CASSDRPT. The full-length CDR3 reads as CASSDRPTEVFF.

This clone was counted a few times. The genes and germline here are from mouse. With the read ending 4 residues before the CDR3 end, the germline J gene is used to fill in that end. This chain connects TRBV5 to TRBJ2-7, with TRBD2 identical over 11 bases. Germline V lookup: CDR1 LGHNA, CDR2 YNLKQL (reference sequence). This CDR3 has 15 residues. CDR3 sequence: CASSQELGGLDEQYF. The DNA read from the CDR3 is TGTGCCAGCAGCCAAGAACTGGGGGGGCTGGAT.

A word on this clone: The gene symbols are mouse symbols. Sequencing ends 4 residues short of the CDR3 end; the germline J gene provides the rest. Other nucleotide sequences in the sample specify the same CDR3. The chain is built from TRBV19 and TRBJ2-5, with a possible D match to TRBD2 (5 bases). This CDR3 is 14 amino acids long. Germline CDR1 is FNHDT and CDR2 is SITEND (reference sequence). V was trimmed by 2 bases and J by 0 bases, leaving 7 bases between them. CDR3 DNA (partial): TGTGCCAGCAGTATCTTGGGGAACCAAGAC. It codes for CASSILGNQD. The full-length CDR3 reads as CASSILGNQDTQYF.

Concerning this clone itself: The gene names here belong to mouse. The read terminates 4 residues before the CDR3 end, so the remaining end is supplied by the germline J gene. This chain uses TRBV31 with TRBJ2-7, with TRBD1 matching 8 bases. CDR3 length: 12 residues. Germline CDR1 reads GKSSPN; CDR2 reads SITVG. CDR3 region: CAWRSGGDEQYF. The part of the CDR3 DNA that was read is TGTGCCTGGAGGTCAGGGGGCGAT.

A remark on this clone: Gene names follow the mouse nomenclature. The CDR3 extends 4 residues past the end of the read, so its final part is completed from the germline J gene. This chain joins TRBV13-1 and TRBJ1-2; no reliable D call. Trimming removed 1 base from V and 0 bases from J, with 7 bases in between. CDR3 length: 14 amino acids. Per the germline V gene, CDR1 is NSHNY and CDR2 is SYGAGN. The DNA read from the CDR3 is TGTGCCAGCAGTGATCAGCCAGCAAACTCC. It yields the protein CASSDQPANS. The whole CDR3 protein is CASSDQPANSDYTF.

This clone was recorded a few times. Any gene name here is a mouse gene name. The read finishes 4 residues shy of the CDR3 end, and the germline J gene is used to complete it. The V gene is TRBV17, the J gene TRBJ2-5; 7 nucleotides match TRBD1. The ends lost 0 bases at V and 1 base at J; junction bases unmatched: 1. Germline lookup yields CDR1 MNHDT and CDR2 YYDKIL. The CDR3 consists of 15 residues. CDR3 DNA (partial): TGTGCTAGCAGTAGAGATCAGGGGGACCAAGAC. Amino acid sequence: CASSRDQGDQD. The full CDR3 protein reads CASSRDQGDQDTQYF.

About this clone: The gene names given are mouse names. The read is 4 residues too short to cover the CDR3 end, so that end is filled in from the germline J gene. This chain joins TRBV5 and TRBJ2-5; D possibly corresponds to TRBD2 (6 bases). Germline loops: CDR1 LGHNA, CDR2 YNLKQL (reference sequence). V was shortened by 0 bases and J by 0 bases, with 10 bases between the two germline ends. The CDR3 spans 16 residues. The CDR3 loop is CASSQDGWGNQDTQYF. CDR3 DNA, as far as it was read: TGTGCCAGCAGCCAAGACGGCTGGGGTAACCAAGAC.

This clone was found a few times. Mouse germline and gene names are used. Read sequence stops 4 residues before the CDR3 end, and the germline J gene provides the missing end. V gene TRBV29 combines with J gene TRBJ2-7; no reliable D call. Germline CDR1 and CDR2: MSHET and SYDVDS. CDR3 length: 14 residues. Deletions cut 0 bases from V and 0 bases from J, with 6 bases between. Partial CDR3 DNA: TGTGCTAGCAGTTTATCTTACAACTCCTAT. As protein: CASSLSYNSY. The entire CDR3 sequence reads CASSLSYNSYEQYF.

A remark on this clone: These gene names are mouse names. The read gets to within 4 residues of the CDR3 end, and the germline J gene fills in the rest. The chain couples TRBV19 to TRBJ2-5, with 7 bases that match TRBD2. Germline V gene data show CDR1 as FNHDT and CDR2 as SITEND (reference sequence). The CDR3 has 15 residues. Trimming at V came to 2 bases and at J to 0 bases, leaving 3 bases not matched to a gene. The DNA read from the CDR3 is TGTGCCAGCAGTATTGGGGGGTTTAACCAAGAC. Its protein is CASSIGGFNQD. The whole CDR3 is CASSIGGFNQDTQYF.

To note about this clone: Gene names are mouse gene names. The read halts 4 residues ahead of the CDR3 end, with the missing end drawn from the germline J gene. This rearrangement joins TRBV14 to TRBJ2-7; tentative D call: TRBD2 (5 bases). This CDR3 is built from 10 residues. Germline-derived CDR1 and CDR2 are SGHDT and FRDEAV. The chain's CDR3 is CASRLDEQYF. The CDR3 bases that were read are TGTGCCAGCAGACTGGAT.